These T cell receptor beta chains were read from a single sample in a study of blood T cells in healthy people across ages. MiXCR was run by TCRdb on the 5' RACE reads, yielding one entry per CDR3 protein. The sample includes some 940,000 distinct CDR3 sequences, almost 30% seen only once; the top ten take roughly a tenth. These sequences were also reported in another study, on T cells of mothers and their children.

The sample was blood. Every receptor here comes from a woman aged 40 to 50 in good health. Each CDR3 is given with its conserved first and last residue. The order of the fields is CDR3 length, V gene, clone size, D gene, J gene, CDR3 DNA, CDR3 protein. D genes are given only for firm matches. Size tells how often a clone was seen (once, few, many) or the class of an expanded clone, and some rows leave it out.

>14|TRBV29-1|many|TRBD1|TRBJ2-7
TGCAGCGCTAGATCCGGGACAGGGTCTCGCGAGCAGTACTTC
CSARSGTGSREQYF
>14|TRBV11-3|few|.|TRBJ2-7
TGTGCCAGCAGCTTAGACGGCTCGGCTTCCGAGCAGTACTTC
CASSLDGSASEQYF
>15|TRBV7-9|.|.|TRBJ1-4
TGTGCCAGCAGCCCGGAGGACAGTATGGGGGAAAAACGGTTTTTT
CASSPEDSMGEKRFF
>13|TRBV24-1|many|.|TRBJ2-3
TGTGCCACCAGTGACCGAATCACAGATACGCAGTATTTT
CATSDRITDTQYF
>15|TRBV5-1|few|TRBD2|TRBJ2-3
TGCGCCAGCAGCTTGGGACCCGGGGGGGCAGATACGCAGTATTTT
CASSLGPGGADTQYF
>12|TRBV5-1|many|.|TRBJ2-2
TGCGCCAGCAGATGGGGGACCGGGGAGCTGTTTTTT
CASRWGTGELFF
>16|TRBV12-3/TRBV12-4|.|TRBD1|TRBJ2-2
TGTGCCAGCACTAATCACAGGGGGCCGATCACCGGGGAGCTGTTTTTT
CASTNHRGPITGELFF
>13|TRBV6-5|many|.|TRBJ2-7
TGTGCCAGCAGTTACTTTAGGACGTACGAGCAGTACTTC
CASSYFRTYEQYF
>15|TRBV6-4|.|.|TRBJ1-1
TGTGCCAGCAGTGACTCAGCGGAGGGGAACACTGAAGCTTTCTTT
CASSDSAEGNTEAFF
>16|TRBV28|many|TRBD1|TRBJ2-1
TGTGCCAGCAGTCCTCGGGACAGGGTCTCCTACAATGAGCAGTTCTTC
CASSPRDRVSYNEQFF
>14|TRBV20-1|.|.|TRBJ2-6
TGCAGTGCCCGCACCGGGACTGGGGCCAACGTCCTGACTTTC
CSARTGTGANVLTF
>12|TRBV29-1|few|.|TRBJ1-1
TGCAGCGCGAGAGAAGGGAGGACTGAAGCTTTCTTT
CSAREGRTEAFF
>13|TRBV10-3|few|.|TRBJ1-2
TGTGCCATCAACAAGGAGGGAAACTATGGCTACACCTTC
CAINKEGNYGYTF
>14|TRBV20-1|few|TRBD2|TRBJ2-1
TGCAGTGCTACACGGACTAGCGGGGGGTTTGAGCAGTTCTTC
CSATRTSGGFEQFF
>16|TRBV5-1|many|TRBD2|TRBJ2-1
TGCGCCAGCAGCCTTAAACTAGCGGGGGACCACAATGAGCAGTTCTTC
CASSLKLAGDHNEQFF
>14|TRBV3-1|.|.|TRBJ1-4
TGTGCCAGCAGCCAAGCTACAGCCAATGAAAAACTGTTTTTT
CASSQATANEKLFF
>16|TRBV12-3/TRBV12-4|.|.|TRBJ1-5
TGTGCCAGCAGTCAAATTAAACAGGGACCGGCTCAGCCCCAGCATTTT
CASSQIKQGPAQPQHF
>21|TRBV4-3|many|.|TRBJ2-6
TGCGCCAGCAGCCTGTTGCATGGCGGTGGGGGGTTAGTATCTGGGGCCAACGTCCTGACTTTC
CASSLLHGGGGLVSGANVLTF
>15|TRBV4-1|.|TRBD2|TRBJ2-7
TGCGCCAGCAGCCAAACGGGACTAGCGAACGACGAGCAGTACTTC
CASSQTGLANDEQYF
>18|TRBV28|.|TRBD1|TRBJ1-5
TGTGCCAGCAGTCCCGGTACCGGGACAGCCGGTCGTGGTCAGCCCCAGCATTTT
CASSPGTGTAGRGQPQHF
>16|TRBV6-5|.|TRBD1|TRBJ2-7
TGTGCCAGCAGTACGGGACAGCGAAGTTTACCATCCGAGCAGTACTTC
CASSTGQRSLPSEQYF
>16|TRBV12-3/TRBV12-4|few|TRBD1|TRBJ1-5
TGTGCCACCACCTCAGGCGGGGGACAGTCGAATCAGCCCCAGCATTTT
CATTSGGGQSNQPQHF
>15|TRBV7-3|many|.|TRBJ2-3
TGTGCCAGCAGCTTAACGATAGCGACCACAGATACGCAGTATTTT
CASSLTIATTDTQYF
>14|TRBV12-3/TRBV12-4|.|.|TRBJ2-1
TGTGCCAGCAGGGGAGGCGACAGGGTAGGTGAGCAGTTCTTC
CASRGGDRVGEQFF
>12|TRBV12-3/TRBV12-4|many|TRBD1|TRBJ1-1
TGCGCCAGCAGCTTGGGGACAGGTGAAGCTTTCTTT
CASSLGTGEAFF
>12|TRBV7-2|few|.|TRBJ2-1
TGTGCCAGCAGCTTACTGGCCGATGAGCAGTTCTTC
CASSLLADEQFF
>15|TRBV6-2/TRBV6-3|many|TRBD1|TRBJ2-1
TGTGCCAGCAGTCCTCCGGGACAGGCATTAATGGAGCAGTTCTTC
CASSPPGQALMEQFF
>17|TRBV24-1|.|TRBD1|TRBJ2-3
TGTGCCACCAGTGATTCCGACAGGGCCCATACCACAGATACGCGGTATTTT
CATSDSDRAHTTDTRYF
>12|TRBV5-1|few|.|TRBJ1-2
TGCGCCAACAGCTTGGATCTGAATGGCTACACCTTC
CANSLDLNGYTF
>16|TRBV7-2|.|TRBD2|TRBJ2-5
TGTGCCAGCAGCTTAGTAGGACTAGCGGCTCAAGAGACCCAGTACTTC
CASSLVGLAAQETQYF
>14|TRBV5-1|few|.|TRBJ2-1
TGCGCCAGCACCGCCGAGAGCTCCTACAATGAGCAGTTCTTC
CASTAESSYNEQFF
>15|TRBV7-9|many|.|TRBJ2-5
TGTGCCAGCAGCGCCGAGGGTGGGTCTATAGAGACCCAGTACTTC
CASSAEGGSIETQYF
>12|TRBV5-1|.|.|TRBJ2-1
TGCGCCAGCAGCTGGAGGGGGAATGAGCAGTTCTTC
CASSWRGNEQFF
>12|TRBV7-9|.|.|TRBJ2-7
TGTGCCAGCAGCACAGGTTACTGCGAGCAGTACTTC
CASSTGYCEQYF
>14|TRBV7-9|few|.|TRBJ2-7
TGCGCCGGCAGCTTGGATATGGGAGGTAATGAGCAGTACTTC
CAGSLDMGGNEQYF
>13|TRBV29-1|many|TRBD1|TRBJ2-7
TGCAGCGGCACCGGGACAGGGTCCCACGAGCAGTACTTC
CSGTGTGSHEQYF
>16|TRBV6-5|.|.|TRBJ2-1
TGTGCCAGCAGTTACTCGGGAAGGGGCACCTACAATGAGCAGTTCTTC
CASSYSGRGTYNEQFF
>15|TRBV5-6|many|.|TRBJ1-4
TGTGCCAGCAGCCAAGGGAGAGTGTCTAATGAAAAACTGTTTTTT
CASSQGRVSNEKLFF